This entry lists 30 T cell receptor beta chains sequenced from one sample in a study of control samples from healthy donors and cancer patients. Here immunoSEQ multiplex PCR was the method, and the copy in TCRdb shows in-frame clones only, minus some. Of about 270,000 clones listed, approximately 80% are singletons. Sequenced input: PBMCs. These receptors all stem from a woman aged 60-70 years with lung cancer.

This rearrangement joins TRBV2 to TRBJ2-3, with 11 bases that match TRBD1. CDR3 length: 14 amino acids. The germline CDR1 and CDR2 sequences are SNHLY and FYNNEI. V trimming: 6 bases; J trimming: 3 bases; junction bases outside the gene matches: 2. CDR3 residues: CASRGTGGTDTQYF. In DNA, the CDR3 is TGTGCCAGCAGGGGGACAGGGGGTACAGATACGCAGTATTTT.

This chain uses TRBV5-4 with TRBJ1-1, with D perhaps TRBD1 (6 bases). The germline gives CDR1 SGHNT, CDR2 YYREEE (reference sequence). This CDR3 region has 15 residues. V dropped 1 base and J dropped 1 base, with 11 bases sitting between them. In DNA form, the CDR3 reads TGTGCCAGCAGCTTGACTGGACAGAGGAACACTGAAGCTTTCTTT. Translated, it gives CASSLTGQRNTEAFF. The variable domain in full, with the rest retrieved from reference TRBV5-4 and TRBJ1-1, is ETGVTQSPTHLIKTRGQQVTLRCSSQSGHNTVSWYQQALGQGPQFIFQYYREEENGRGNFPPRFSGLQFPNYSSELNVNALELDDSALYLCASSLTGQRNTEAFFGQGTRLTVV.

V and J are TRBV28 and TRBJ2-7; 11 positions match TRBD1. Germline V gene data show CDR1 as MDHEN and CDR2 as SYDVKM. Unmatched junction bases numbered 6, after V lost 5 bases and J lost 3 bases. The CDR3 contains 15 residues. The CDR3 loop reads CASSTTGQGGYEQYF. CDR3 DNA sequence: TGTGCCAGCAGTACCACGGGACAGGGGGGCTACGAGCAGTACTTC.

The sample holds many counts of this clone. This chain joins TRBV7-3 and TRBJ2-2, with 7 nucleotides matching TRBD1. The CDR3 runs 17 residues. The J segment lost 4 bases and the V segment lost 6 bases, leaving 14 bases of the junction unmatched. Germline-derived CDR1 and CDR2 are SGHTA and FQGTGA. The CDR3 bases are TGTGCCAGCAGTCCCATGACAGGGTCTATTAGCACCGGGGAGCTGTTTTTT. It encodes CASSPMTGSISTGELFF.

The genes are TRBV29-1 and TRBJ2-7, with D perhaps given as TRBD1 or TRBD2 (5 bases each). CDR3 length: 14 residues. V gave up 5 bases and J gave up 0 bases, with 14 bases separating them. The germline V gene has CDR1 SQVTM and CDR2 ANQGSEA. DNA of the CDR3: TGCAGCGTTAGACAGAGACTAAACTCCTACGAGCAGTACTTC. This sequence encodes CSVRQRLNSYEQYF.

V usage is TRBV5-4 and J usage is TRBJ2-2; 7 bases agree with TRBD1. Germline-derived CDR1 and CDR2 are SGHNT and YYREEE (reference sequence). The CDR3 length is 15 residues. The ends lost 4 bases at V and 4 bases at J; junction bases unmatched: 7. DNA of the CDR3: TGTGCCAGCAGCCCTACAGGGGTAGGCACCGGGGAGCTGTTTTTT. Encoded protein: CASSPTGVGTGELFF.

The V gene is TRBV7-2, the J gene TRBJ1-5; D remains ambiguous. From germline, CDR1 is SGHTA and CDR2 FQGNSA. This CDR3 region has 14 residues. V shed 3 bases and J shed 2 bases, with 8 bases lying between them. CDR3 coding DNA: TGTGCCAGCAGCTTTACCCGGGGCAATCAGCCCCAGCATTTT. This sequence encodes CASSFTRGNQPQHF.

This rearrangement joins TRBV5-1 to TRBJ2-1; 9 positions agree with TRBD1. V lost 5 bases, J lost 1 base, and 4 bases stayed unmatched. Germline V gene data show CDR1 as SGHRS and CDR2 as YFSETQ. The CDR3 consists of 15 residues. This chain's CDR3 is CASRMGTGSYNEQFF. CDR3 nucleotides: TGCGCCAGCAGGATGGGGACAGGGTCCTACAATGAGCAGTTCTTC.

This chain joins TRBV5-6 and TRBJ1-4; 9 bases are a match to TRBD1. Germline CDR1 is SGHDT and CDR2 is YYEEEE. The CDR3 contains 17 residues. J was trimmed by 7 bases and V by 1 base; bases with no gene match: 11. Here the CDR3 reads CASSLTGGSVLGEKLFF. The CDR3 coding sequence is TGTGCCAGCAGCTTGACAGGGGGCTCTGTGTTGGGTGAAAAACTGTTTTTT.

The CDR3, as DNA: TGTGCCAGCAGCGTAAGCGGGAGGCGCTCCTACGAGCAGTACTTC. Its translation: CASSVSGRRSYEQYF. The chain carries TRBV6-5 and TRBJ2-7; 9 bases align to TRBD2. This CDR3 comprises 15 residues. The ends lost 6 bases at V and 0 bases at J; junction bases unmatched: 6. Germline-derived CDR1 and CDR2 are MNHEY and SVGAGI.

The genes are TRBV28 and TRBJ2-7, with a possible D match to TRBD2 (6 bases). Trimming removed 5 bases from V and 3 bases from J, with 17 bases in between. CDR1 and CDR2 from the germline V gene are MDHEN and SYDVKM. CDR3 length: 15 residues. This CDR3 is CASSPTSNVFYEQYF. CDR3 DNA: TGTGCCAGCAGTCCCACTAGCAACGTCTTCTACGAGCAGTACTTC.

This chain's CDR3 is CASSLSARRNTEAFF. Here the CDR3 DNA reads TGTGCCAGCAGTTTATCTGCCAGGAGGAACACTGAAGCTTTCTTT. The chain employs TRBV28 and TRBJ1-1; D call uncertain. Between the trimmed V and J ends, which lost 1 base and 1 base, there was a span of 10 bases. CDR1 is MDHEN and CDR2 is SYDVKM in the germline V gene. The CDR3 totals 15 residues.

This chain links TRBV5-4 with TRBJ2-5; 8 bases map to TRBD1. CDR3 length: 14 amino acids. With V trimmed by 3 bases and J by 2 bases, 3 bases remained unmatched. The germline V gene has CDR1 SGHNT and CDR2 YYREEE (reference sequence). The chain's CDR3 is CASSSGTGQETQYF. The CDR3 DNA reads as TGTGCCAGCAGCTCTGGGACAGGTCAAGAGACCCAGTACTTC.

This chain links TRBV28 with TRBJ2-7, with 11 positions matching TRBD2. The V and J ends lost 3 bases and 0 bases, in that order; junction bases with no gene match: 7. Germline lookup yields CDR1 MDHEN and CDR2 SYDVKM. The CDR3 length is 17 residues. This CDR3 reads CASSFVLAGGGSYEQYF. In DNA, the CDR3 is TGTGCCAGCAGTTTTGTCTTAGCGGGAGGGGGCTCCTACGAGCAGTACTTC.

V gene TRBV11-2 combines with J gene TRBJ2-1; D not resolved. Germline lookup yields CDR1 SGHAT and CDR2 FQNNGV. The CDR3 extends over 13 amino acids. Trimming shortened V by 5 bases and J by 9 bases, and 14 bases separated the two germline ends. In DNA form, the CDR3 reads TGTGCCAGCAGCCCGACTTCTGCCTCTGAGCAGTTCTTC. Its protein product is CASSPTSASEQFF.

The chain uses TRBV11-1 and TRBJ2-3, with D perhaps assigned TRBD1 or TRBD2 (5 bases each). The CDR3 length is 15 residues. V shed 5 bases and J shed 6 bases, with 18 bases lying between them. The V gene's germline CDR1 is SGHAT and CDR2 FQDESV (reference sequence). For the CDR3, the DNA is TGTGCCAGCAGCCCCTTCACCGCTGGGGGTGATACGCAGTATTTT. This translates into CASSPFTAGGDTQYF.

The V and J genes are TRBV10-3 and TRBJ1-1; the D gene is possibly TRBD1 (6 bases). V lost 2 bases to trimming and J lost 2 bases, with 15 bases between them. Per the germline V gene, CDR1 is ENHRY and CDR2 is SYGVKD. This CDR3 spans 16 amino acids. CDR3 loop: CAISERDGQTNTEAFF. CDR3 coding DNA: TGTGCCATCAGTGAGCGGGATGGACAGACTAACACTGAAGCTTTCTTT.

The chain uses TRBV6-1 and TRBJ2-1; 16 bases line up with TRBD2. Trimming removed 3 bases from V and 6 bases from J; junction bases left unmatched: 2. The germline CDR1 and CDR2 sequences are MNHNS and SASEGT. The length of the CDR3 is 16 residues. The CDR3 DNA reads as TGTGCCAGCAGTGACGGGACTAGCGGGAGGGCCAATGAGCAGTTCTTC. This encodes CASSDGTSGRANEQFF.

The rearrangement joins TRBV19 to TRBJ2-1; perhaps TRBD1 as D (5 bases). This CDR3 spans 16 amino acids. Germline CDR1 reads LNHDA; CDR2 reads SQIVND (reference sequence). V was pared by 3 bases and J by 1 base, with 13 bases between. The CDR3 spells CASSMGQLGSYNEQFF. The CDR3 region has the DNA TGTGCCAGTAGTATGGGGCAGCTAGGTTCCTACAATGAGCAGTTCTTC.

Only a few counts were recorded for this clone. The chain is built from TRBV4-2 and TRBJ1-2, with D possibly TRBD1 on 5 matching bases. V shed 0 bases and J shed 2 bases, with 13 bases lying between them. The CDR3 spans 16 residues. Germline-derived CDR1 and CDR2 are LGHNA and YNFKEQ. CDR3 bases: TGTGCCAGCAGCCAAGATCTTCTGGGGCGAAACTATGGCTACACCTTC. The encoded protein is CASSQDLLGRNYGYTF.

The CDR3 reads CASSLFGQGGTDTQYF. Written as DNA, the CDR3 is TGTGCCAGCAGTTTATTCGGTCAGGGGGGCACAGATACGCAGTATTTT. V and J are TRBV27 and TRBJ2-3; the match to TRBD1 covers 7 bases. Germline CDR1 is MNHEY and CDR2 is SMNVEV (reference sequence). This CDR3 is built from 16 residues. V shed 1 base and J 1 base; nucleotides not matched to a gene: 5.

The chain has TRBV18 and TRBJ1-1; no definite D call. The CDR3 contains 15 residues. V shed 2 bases and J shed 1 base, with 11 bases lying between them. CDR1 and CDR2 (germline): KGHSH, LQKENI. Here the CDR3 reads CASSPSGGTNTEAFF. The CDR3 DNA reads as TGTGCCAGCTCACCAAGTGGAGGCACGAACACTGAAGCTTTCTTT.

The chain recombines TRBV14 with TRBJ2-1; 7 nucleotides line up with TRBD1. Germline CDR1 reads SGHDN; CDR2 reads FVKESK. The CDR3 is 20 amino acids. Trimming at V came to 0 bases and at J to 5 bases, leaving 19 bases not matched to a gene. The CDR3 bases are TGTGCCAGCAGCCAAGATACGTTCCGGGTCAGACAGGGACGGCACAATGAGCAGTTCTTC. It yields the protein CASSQDTFRVRQGRHNEQFF.

CDR3 in amino acids: CATSDPGQGGEKLFF. CDR3 DNA: TGTGCCACCAGTGACCCGGGACAGGGAGGTGAAAAACTGTTTTTT. V usage is TRBV24-1 and J usage is TRBJ1-4; 9 bases are a match to TRBD1. Per the germline V gene, CDR1 is KGHDR and CDR2 is SFDVKD. After removal of 4 bases from V and 7 bases from J, the junction contained 6 bases not matched to a gene. CDR3 length: 15 residues.

The chain recombines TRBV5-1 with TRBJ1-2; 12 bases fit TRBD1. V lost 4 bases to trimming and J lost 7 bases; unmatched junction nucleotides: 5. This CDR3 is built from 14 residues. Per the germline V gene, CDR1 is SGHRS and CDR2 is YFSETQ. The CDR3 reads CASSPGTGGFGYTF. Written as DNA, the CDR3 is TGCGCCAGCAGCCCCGGGACAGGGGGCTTTGGCTACACCTTC.

This clone was observed once. The rearrangement uses TRBV7-2 and TRBJ2-1; 7 nucleotides line up with TRBD2. This CDR3 has 15 residues. The germline V gene encodes CDR1 SGHTA and CDR2 FQGNSA. V trimming: 0 bases; J trimming: 8 bases; junction bases outside the gene matches: 7. CDR3 sequence (DNA): TGTGCCAGCAGCTTAGCCCGGGTCGGGAGGCATGAGCAGTTCTTC. It is translated as CASSLARVGRHEQFF. Based on the CDR3 plus reference TRBV7-2 and TRBJ2-1, the full variable domain is GAGVSQSPSNKVTEKGKDVELRCDPISGHTALYWYRQSLGQGLEFLIYFQGNSAPDKSGLPSDRFSAERTGGSVSTLTIQRTQQEDSAVYLCASSLARVGRHEQFFGPGTRLTVL.

This clone came up a few times. The rearrangement uses TRBV6-5 and TRBJ2-7; 7 nucleotides align to TRBD1. The length of the CDR3 is 15 residues. Germline assignment: CDR1 MNHEY and CDR2 SVGAGI. V gave up 7 bases and J gave up 0 bases; unmatched junction bases: 9. The CDR3 region is CASKPSQGSSYEQYF. In DNA form, the CDR3 reads TGTGCCAGCAAACCCTCACAGGGGAGCTCCTACGAGCAGTACTTC.

In this sample, this clone turned up a few times. The rearrangement uses TRBV10-3 and TRBJ2-5; D call uncertain. Per the germline V gene, CDR1 is ENHRY and CDR2 is SYGVKD. The length of the CDR3 is 12 residues. Trimming took 6 bases from V and 0 from J, leaving 5 bases between them. The CDR3 here is CAIRGNQETQYF. The CDR3 bases are TGTGCCATCAGGGGCAACCAAGAGACCCAGTACTTC.

The rearrangement links TRBV6-5 to TRBJ1-1; D unresolved. The CDR3 sequence is 13 residues long. The V and J ends lost 6 bases and 0 bases respectively, with 8 bases between them. Germline-derived CDR1 and CDR2 are MNHEY and SVGAGI. The CDR3 DNA follows: TGTGCCAGCAGGGGGAACATGAACACTGAAGCTTTCTTT. This sequence encodes CASRGNMNTEAFF.

The V and J genes are TRBV10-2 and TRBJ2-3; D might be TRBD1 (6 bases). This CDR3 has 14 residues. CDR1 and CDR2 (germline): WSHSY, SAAADI. Trimming took off 6 bases at V and 0 bases at J, with 10 bases between the two ends. The CDR3 coding sequence is TGCGCCAGCAGGGACAGTGGGAGCACAGATACGCAGTATTTT. Encoded protein: CASRDSGSTDTQYF.